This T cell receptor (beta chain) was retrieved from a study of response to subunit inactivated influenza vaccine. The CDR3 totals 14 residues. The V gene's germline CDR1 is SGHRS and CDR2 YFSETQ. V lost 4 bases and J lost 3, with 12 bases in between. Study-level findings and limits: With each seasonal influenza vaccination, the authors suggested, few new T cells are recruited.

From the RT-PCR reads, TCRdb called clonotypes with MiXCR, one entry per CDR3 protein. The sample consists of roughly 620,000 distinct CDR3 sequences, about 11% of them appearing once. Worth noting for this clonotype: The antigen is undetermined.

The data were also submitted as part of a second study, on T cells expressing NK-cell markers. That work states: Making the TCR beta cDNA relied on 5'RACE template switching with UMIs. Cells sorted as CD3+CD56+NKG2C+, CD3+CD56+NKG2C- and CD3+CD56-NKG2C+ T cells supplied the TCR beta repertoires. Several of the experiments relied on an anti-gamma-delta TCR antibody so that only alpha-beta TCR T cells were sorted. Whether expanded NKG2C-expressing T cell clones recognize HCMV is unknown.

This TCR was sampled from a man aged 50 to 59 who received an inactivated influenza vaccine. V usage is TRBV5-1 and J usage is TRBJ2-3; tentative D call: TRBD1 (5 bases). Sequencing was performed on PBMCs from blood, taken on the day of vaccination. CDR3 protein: CASSVPTATDTQYF. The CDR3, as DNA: TGCGCCAGCAGCGTACCGACAGCTACAGATACGCAGTATTTT. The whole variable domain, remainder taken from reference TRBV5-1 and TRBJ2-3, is KAGVTQTPRYLIKTRGQQVTLSCSPISGHRSVSWYQQTPGQGLQFLFEYFSETQRNKGNFPGRFSGRQFSNSRSEMNVSTLELGDSALYLCASSVPTATDTQYFGPGTRLTVL.